This entry features one T cell receptor beta chain sequence. This clonotype was found many times. What antigen it recognizes has not been identified. Base qualities are missing; no much larger clone stands one base away. The entry originates in a study of CDR3 diversity in severe acne (dated by TCRdb to between 2017 and 2020). The CDR3 runs 15 residues from the cysteine to the phenylalanine. The kept DNA is CDR3 alone, 45 bases in frame from the first base. The germline V gene encodes CDR1 SGHRS and CDR2 YFSETQ. Trimming takes 4 bases from V and 1 base from J, and the germline ends sit 11 bases apart. Libraries were prepared through PCR. The sequencer was an Illumina HiSeq 2000. TCRdb ran its own pipeline on the public reads, namely fastp trimming at Q25 and MiXCR clone calling, and kept in-frame beta chains. For every CDR3 protein sequence, its rows merge into one entry that carries the most common genes and DNA. Present in this sample are 97,000 or so distinct CDR3 sequences, roughly 51% of which were seen just once. The ten largest account for around an eighth of the sample.

The TCR sequence derives from a male donor with acne. The sample was blood. The chain couples TRBV5-1 to TRBJ2-2; the D call is possibly TRBD1 or TRBD2, each sharing 5 bases. The nucleotide sequence reads TGCGCCAGCAGCCCCGGGACGGTGAACACCGGGGAGCTGTTTTTT. The resulting protein is CASSPGTVNTGELFF.